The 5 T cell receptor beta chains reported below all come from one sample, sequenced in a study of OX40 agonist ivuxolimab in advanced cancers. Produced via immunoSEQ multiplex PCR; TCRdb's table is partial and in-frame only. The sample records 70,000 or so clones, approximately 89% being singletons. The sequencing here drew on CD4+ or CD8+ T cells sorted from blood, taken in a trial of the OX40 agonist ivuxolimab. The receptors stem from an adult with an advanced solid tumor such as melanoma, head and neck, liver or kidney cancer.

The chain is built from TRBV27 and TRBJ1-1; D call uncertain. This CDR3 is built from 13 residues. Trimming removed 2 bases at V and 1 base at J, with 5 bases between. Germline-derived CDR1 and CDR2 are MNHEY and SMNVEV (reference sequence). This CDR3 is CASSLRENTEAFF. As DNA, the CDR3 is TGTGCCAGCAGTTTACGGGAGAACACTGAAGCTTTCTTT.

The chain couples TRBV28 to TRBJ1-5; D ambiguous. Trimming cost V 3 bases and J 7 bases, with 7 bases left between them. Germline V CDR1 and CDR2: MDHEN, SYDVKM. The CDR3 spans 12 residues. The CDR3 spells CASSFGSQPQHF. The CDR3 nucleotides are TGTGCCAGCAGTTTTGGATCCCAGCCCCAGCATTTT.

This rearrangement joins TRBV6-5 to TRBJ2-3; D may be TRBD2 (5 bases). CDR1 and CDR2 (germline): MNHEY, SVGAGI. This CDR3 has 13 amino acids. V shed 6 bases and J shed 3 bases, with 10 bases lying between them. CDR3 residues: CASRNTGTDTQYF. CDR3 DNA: TGTGCCAGCAGAAACACGGGAACAGATACGCAGTATTTT.

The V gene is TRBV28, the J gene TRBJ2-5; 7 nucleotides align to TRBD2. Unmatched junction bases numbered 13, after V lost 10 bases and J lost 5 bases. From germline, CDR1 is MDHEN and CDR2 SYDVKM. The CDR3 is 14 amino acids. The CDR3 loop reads CATTPATAGETQYF. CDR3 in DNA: TGTGCCACCACGCCAGCTACAGCGGGGGAGACCCAGTACTTC. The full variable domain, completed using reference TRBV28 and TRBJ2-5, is DVKVTQSSRYLVKRTGEKVFLECVQDMDHENMFWYRQDPGLGLRLIYFSYDVKMKEKGDIPEGYSVSREKKERFSLILESASTNQTSMYLCATTPATAGETQYFGPGTRLLVL.

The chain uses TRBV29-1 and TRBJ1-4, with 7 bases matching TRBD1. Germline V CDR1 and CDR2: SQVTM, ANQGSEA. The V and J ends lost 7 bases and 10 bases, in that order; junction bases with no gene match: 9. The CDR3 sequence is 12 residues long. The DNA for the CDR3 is TGCAGCGGCCGGACAGGCTTGGGAAAACTGTTTTTT. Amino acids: CSGRTGLGKLFF.